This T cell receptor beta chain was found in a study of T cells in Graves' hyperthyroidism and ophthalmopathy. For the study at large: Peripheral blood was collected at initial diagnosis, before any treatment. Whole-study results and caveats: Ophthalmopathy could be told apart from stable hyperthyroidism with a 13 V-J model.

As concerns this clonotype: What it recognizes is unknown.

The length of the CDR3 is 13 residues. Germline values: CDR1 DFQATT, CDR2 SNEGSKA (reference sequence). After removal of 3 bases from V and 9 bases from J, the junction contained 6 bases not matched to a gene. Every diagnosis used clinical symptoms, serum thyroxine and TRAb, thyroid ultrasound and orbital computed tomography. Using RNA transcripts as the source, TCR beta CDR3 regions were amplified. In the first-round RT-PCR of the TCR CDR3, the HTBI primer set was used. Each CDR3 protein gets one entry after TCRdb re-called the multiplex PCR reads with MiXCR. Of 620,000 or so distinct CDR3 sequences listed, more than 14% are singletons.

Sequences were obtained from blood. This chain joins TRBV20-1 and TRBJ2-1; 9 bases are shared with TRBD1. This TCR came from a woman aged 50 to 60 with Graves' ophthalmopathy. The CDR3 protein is CSARGTGFGEQFF. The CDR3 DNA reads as TGCAGTGCTAGGGGGACAGGGTTCGGTGAGCAGTTCTTC.